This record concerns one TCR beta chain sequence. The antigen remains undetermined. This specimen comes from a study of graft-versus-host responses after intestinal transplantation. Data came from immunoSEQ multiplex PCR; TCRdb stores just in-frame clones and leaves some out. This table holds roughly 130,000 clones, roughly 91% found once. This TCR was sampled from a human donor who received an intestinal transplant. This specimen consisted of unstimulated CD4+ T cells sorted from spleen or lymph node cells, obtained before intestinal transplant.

The CDR3 sequence is CASSLRTSSYEQYF. The CDR3 DNA reads TGTGCCAGCAGCCTCCGGACTTCCTCCTACGAGCAGTACTTC. V and J are TRBV7-2 and TRBJ2-7; tentative D call: TRBD2 (5 bases). CDR1 and CDR2 (germline): SGHTA, FQGNSA. The CDR3 extends over 14 amino acids. V shed 5 bases and J shed 0 bases, with 11 bases lying between them.